These 28 T cell receptor beta chains originate from one sample sequenced in a study of blood T cell repertoires in COVID-19. TCRdb's table, derived via immunoSEQ multiplex PCR, lists solely in-frame clones and lacks some. The table includes about 220,000 clones, 85% to 90% detected once. Sequenced input: PBMCs or T cells enriched from blood (not recorded which). The receptor set was obtained from a man aged 30 to 45 who had been exposed to COVID-19.

The V call is TRBV4-1, the J call TRBJ2-1; 9 positions agree with TRBD2. CDR3 length equals 16 residues. Germline loops: CDR1 MGHRA, CDR2 YSYEKL. V was clipped by 2 bases and J by 6 bases; unmatched bases: 8. CDR3 residues: CASSQFIAGATNEQFF. The CDR3 DNA reads as TGCGCCAGCAGCCAATTCATAGCGGGGGCCACCAATGAGCAGTTCTTC.

The V call is TRBV2, the J call TRBJ2-1, with 15 bases aligning to TRBD2. The germline V gene encodes CDR1 SNHLY and CDR2 FYNNEI. The CDR3 totals 16 residues. Losses at the gene ends were 4 bases for V and 9 bases for J; bases not matched to a gene: 7. The CDR3 DNA follows: TGTGCCAGCAGTGGGACTAGCGGGGGGGCCTTCTTTGAGCAGTTCTTC. This sequence encodes CASSGTSGGAFFEQFF.

This chain links TRBV7-9 with TRBJ2-5; D gene unclear. Trimming took off 2 bases at V and 5 bases at J, with 6 bases between the two ends. Germline V gives CDR1 SEHNR, CDR2 FQNEAQ (reference sequence). The CDR3 runs 12 residues. CDR3 protein: CASSLNEETQYF. The CDR3 DNA is TGTGCCAGCAGCTTAAATGAGGAGACCCAGTACTTC.

The chain joins TRBV5-1 to TRBJ2-1; 12 nucleotides match TRBD1. The V gene end was trimmed by 3 bases and the J gene end by 8 bases; junction bases not matched to a gene: 6. The CDR3 is made up of 15 amino acids. Germline CDR1 SGHRS, CDR2 YFSETQ. The CDR3 is CASSSGTGGRDEQFF. CDR3 in DNA: TGCGCCAGCAGCTCCGGGACAGGGGGCAGGGATGAGCAGTTCTTC.

The rearrangement joins TRBV20-1 to TRBJ2-1; 12 nucleotides align to TRBD2. V was clipped by 3 bases and J by 10 bases; unmatched bases: 7. This CDR3 comprises 14 residues. Germline V gene sequence: CDR1 DFQATT, CDR2 SNEGSKA (reference sequence). The CDR3 DNA is TGCAGTGCTAGTCACACTAGCGGGGGGCAAGAGCAGTTCTTC. Translated, it gives CSASHTSGGQEQFF.

This sequence joins TRBV4-1 and TRBJ2-3, with TRBD2 identical over 8 bases. The germline gives CDR1 MGHRA, CDR2 YSYEKL. V dropped 4 bases and J dropped 2; count of bases not matched to a gene: 5. The CDR3 covers 15 residues. CDR3: CASSLRGADTDTQYF. The CDR3 DNA follows: TGCGCCAGCAGCCTGCGGGGGGCCGACACAGATACGCAGTATTTT.

The genes are TRBV10-3 and TRBJ2-7; tentatively, D is TRBD1 (6 bases). The CDR3 runs to 13 residues. The germline gives CDR1 ENHRY, CDR2 SYGVKD. V lost 10 bases and J lost 2, with 15 bases in between. The CDR3 nucleotides read TGTGCCACCACAGGGTACTTGACCTACGAGCAGTACTTC. Encoded protein: CATTGYLTYEQYF.

The V and J genes are TRBV4-1 and TRBJ2-7; TRBD2 matches 10 bases. The J segment lost 6 bases and the V segment lost 4 bases, leaving 12 bases of the junction unmatched. Germline V gene data show CDR1 as MGHRA and CDR2 as YSYEKL. CDR3 length: 16 residues. CDR3 amino acids: CASSPSLSGGVREQYF. DNA of the CDR3: TGCGCCAGCAGCCCATCTCTGAGCGGGGGGGTACGCGAGCAGTACTTC.

This clone was recorded only once. The V call is TRBV6-6, the J call TRBJ2-1; 14 bases line up with TRBD2. The CDR3 runs 18 residues. Trimming cost V 5 bases and J 0 bases; bases outside gene matches: 6. Looked up from germline, CDR1 is MNHNY and CDR2 is SVGAGI (reference sequence). CDR3 amino acids: CASSPGLAGGSSYNEQFF. The CDR3 nucleotides are TGTGCCAGCAGTCCAGGACTAGCGGGGGGCAGCTCCTACAATGAGCAGTTCTTC.

The sample holds one count of this clone. This sequence joins TRBV9 and TRBJ2-6; no definite D call. Germline CDR1 SGDLS, CDR2 YYNGEE. Trimming pared 4 bases from V and 0 bases from J, leaving 8 bases between. The CDR3 loop spans 15 amino acids. The CDR3 DNA follows: TGTGCCAGCAGCTCCACTTTCTCTGGGGCCAACGTCCTGACTTTC. Protein product: CASSSTFSGANVLTF.

The chain joins TRBV5-1 to TRBJ2-7; D call uncertain. The CDR3 totals 12 residues. Germline V gene data show CDR1 as SGHRS and CDR2 as YFSETQ. The ends were cut back, 0 bases at V and 4 bases at J, with 5 bases in the middle. The CDR3 protein is CASSLGRYEQYF. The CDR3 region has the DNA TGCGCCAGCAGCTTGGGCAGGTACGAGCAGTACTTC.

The gene calls are TRBV6-6 and TRBJ1-2; perhaps TRBD1 as D (6 bases). Per germline, CDR1 MNHNY and CDR2 SVGAGI (reference sequence). V lost 2 bases, J lost 6 bases, and 13 bases lay in between. The CDR3 spans 14 residues. The CDR3 sequence is CASSYPGGLDGYTF. DNA of the CDR3: TGTGCCAGCAGTTACCCCGGGGGGCTGGATGGCTACACCTTC.

This chain uses TRBV3-1 (or the pseudogene TRBV3-2) with TRBJ1-6; D may be TRBD1 (5 bases). This CDR3 region has 15 residues. CDR1 and CDR2 from the germline V gene are LGHDT and YNNKEL (reference sequence). V lost 3 bases to trimming and J lost 10 bases, with 16 bases between them. CDR3 DNA: TGTGCCAGCAGCCAGAGGGAGGGGTCCGGCTCACCCCTCCACTTT. This encodes CASSQREGSGSPLHF.

The rearrangement joins TRBV19 to TRBJ1-2; a weak D match, TRBD1 (6 bases). V lost 3 bases and J lost 3, with 8 bases in between. Germline V CDR1 and CDR2: LNHDA, SQIVND (reference sequence). CDR3 length: 13 residues. This CDR3 is CASSMNRDYGYTF. CDR3 in DNA: TGTGCCAGTAGTATGAACAGGGACTATGGCTACACCTTC.

The chain couples TRBV29-1 to TRBJ1-4, with D hard to call. Trimming pared 6 bases from V and 7 bases from J, leaving 12 bases between. CDR3 length: 12 amino acids. Germline values: CDR1 SQVTM, CDR2 ANQGSEA. This CDR3 reads CSVGREGEKLFF. The CDR3 bases are TGCAGCGTCGGACGGGAAGGTGAAAAACTGTTTTTT.

This sequence joins TRBV4-2 and TRBJ2-4, with a possible D match to TRBD2 (5 bases). V lost 0 bases, J lost 1 base, and 13 bases lay in between. The germline gives CDR1 LGHNA, CDR2 YNFKEQ. The CDR3 is 17 residues long. The CDR3 coding sequence is TGTGCCAGCAGCCAAGAACACCCCGGCGGGGCCAAAAACATTCAGTACTTC. Translating it yields CASSQEHPGGAKNIQYF.

The chain links TRBV3-1 (or the pseudogene TRBV3-2) to TRBJ1-1; TRBD1 might be the D (5 bases). Germline values: CDR1 LGHDT, CDR2 YNNKEL (reference sequence). CDR3 size: 15 residues. The germline V and J ends were trimmed by 1 base and 1 base, with 10 bases remaining between them. The CDR3 DNA is TGTGCCAGCAGCCAAGGGGGCAGTCCGAACACTGAAGCTTTCTTT. This codes for CASSQGGSPNTEAFF.

The V gene is TRBV18, the J gene TRBJ2-3; possible D gene TRBD2, 5 bases. This CDR3 is built from 13 residues. V lost 6 bases and J 5 bases, leaving 12 bases between the germline ends. From germline, CDR1 is KGHSH and CDR2 LQKENI. The CDR3 coding sequence is TGTGCCAGCTCGCCCGGGATAGGAGATACGCAGTATTTT. Its protein is CASSPGIGDTQYF.

V gene TRBV27 combines with J gene TRBJ1-2; D is possibly TRBD1 (5 bases). V gave up 3 bases and J gave up 11 bases, with 16 bases separating them. The germline V gene has CDR1 MNHEY and CDR2 SMNVEV (reference sequence). CDR3 size: 13 residues. DNA of the CDR3: TGTGCCAGCAGTTTCTCAGGGTTTTTGGGATACACCTTC. It codes for CASSFSGFLGYTF.

The chain has TRBV7-6 and TRBJ2-5; 11 bases agree with TRBD2. The V gene end was trimmed by 6 bases and the J gene end by 3 bases; junction bases not matched to a gene: 9. From germline, CDR1 is SGHVS and CDR2 FNYEAQ. CDR3 length equals 16 residues. The CDR3 here is CASRSLAGGQEETQYF. In DNA, the CDR3 is TGTGCCAGCAGAAGTCTAGCGGGGGGCCAGGAAGAGACCCAGTACTTC.

The J gene is TRBJ1-1, the V gene TRBV3-1 (or the pseudogene TRBV3-2); no definite D call. Germline-derived CDR1 and CDR2 are LGHDT and YNNKEL (reference sequence). V lost 0 bases and J lost 1, with 9 bases in between. The CDR3 runs 15 residues. This CDR3 reads CASSQDRVTNTEAFF. The CDR3 DNA follows: TGTGCCAGCAGCCAAGATCGGGTAACGAACACTGAAGCTTTCTTT.

This rearrangement joins TRBV15 to TRBJ2-7, with a weak D call TRBD1 (6 bases). The ends were cut back, 0 bases at V and 1 base at J, with 10 bases in the middle. This CDR3 spans 15 amino acids. CDR1 is LNHNV, CDR2 YYDKDF, per germline (reference sequence). This CDR3 is CATSRDRGQSYEQYF. The CDR3 DNA sequence: TGTGCCACCAGCAGAGATAGGGGACAATCCTACGAGCAGTACTTC.

CDR3 in amino acids: CASSPQRGGANEQFF. In DNA form, the CDR3 reads TGTGCCAGCTCACCACAGCGGGGGGGGGCTAATGAGCAGTTCTTC. The chain joins TRBV18 to TRBJ2-1; 10 positions agree with TRBD2. Trimming cost V 1 base and J 7 bases; bases outside gene matches: 4. Germline V CDR1 and CDR2: KGHSH, LQKENI. CDR3 length: 15 residues.

The V gene is TRBV19, the J gene TRBJ1-3, with 10 bases fitting TRBD1. Per the germline V gene, CDR1 is LNHDA and CDR2 is SQIVND (reference sequence). The CDR3 covers 13 residues. Trimming took 8 bases from V and 7 from J; bases not matched to a gene: 5. The CDR3 spells CASGDRGVNTIYF. In nucleotides, the CDR3 is TGTGCCAGTGGGGACAGGGGTGTTAACACCATATATTTT.

The V gene is TRBV3-1 (or the pseudogene TRBV3-2), the J gene TRBJ2-7; TRBD1 matches at 11 bases. Germline loops: CDR1 LGHDT, CDR2 YNNKEL (reference sequence). This CDR3 region has 14 residues. V was clipped by 4 bases and J by 5 bases; unmatched bases: 4. The CDR3 DNA follows: TGTGCCAGCAGCCGCCGGACAGGGGGCCACGAGCAGTACTTC. This translates into CASSRRTGGHEQYF.

The rearrangement uses TRBV4-1 and TRBJ2-7, with D uncertain. CDR3 length equals 13 residues. From germline, CDR1 is MGHRA and CDR2 YSYEKL. V was cut by 1 base and J by 2 bases, with 6 bases left in between. CDR3 DNA sequence: TGCGCCAGCAGCCAAGTCCGGGCCTACGAGCAGTACTTC. This translates into CASSQVRAYEQYF.

The chain combines TRBV19 with TRBJ1-4, with 7 bases lining up with TRBD1. Germline V lookup: CDR1 LNHDA, CDR2 SQIVND (reference sequence). The CDR3 loop spans 14 amino acids. Unmatched junction bases numbered 9, after V lost 9 bases and J lost 5 bases. The CDR3: CASARGQSNEKLFF. In DNA, the CDR3 is TGTGCCAGCGCCCGGGGACAGAGCAATGAAAAACTGTTTTTT.

The J gene is TRBJ2-2, the V gene TRBV9, with 7 positions matching TRBD1. The CDR3 extends over 15 amino acids. Looked up from germline, CDR1 is SGDLS and CDR2 is YYNGEE. V lost 4 bases, J lost 5 bases, and 8 bases stayed unmatched. The CDR3 sequence: CASSINRGPTGELFF. CDR3 bases: TGTGCCAGCAGCATAAACAGGGGTCCGACCGGGGAGCTGTTTTTT.